A selection of T cell receptor beta chains follows, all from one sample in a study of blood T cells in healthy people across ages. TCRdb redid the calling of the 5' RACE reads with MiXCR, one entry per CDR3 protein. The repertoire holds about 640,000 distinct CDR3 sequences, with 58% as singletons. The sample taken for sequencing was blood. All receptors derive from a man in his fifties or sixties in good health. Both conserved end residues are part of each CDR3. D genes are given only for firm matches. Not every row has a clone size; where given, it reads once, few, many or a size class.

d_gene: TRBD1
j_gene: TRBJ1-2
abundance: few
v_gene: TRBV29-1
CDR3nt: TGCAGCGTTCGCGGACAGGGGTATGGCTACACCTTC
CDR3aa: CSVRGQGYGYTF

d_gene: TRBD2
j_gene: TRBJ2-5
abundance: few
v_gene: TRBV12-3/TRBV12-4
CDR3nt: TGTGCCAGCAGTCCCTTAACGGGGGGGCGAGAGACCCAGTACTTC
CDR3aa: CASSPLTGGRETQYF

d_gene: TRBD2
j_gene: TRBJ2-1
abundance: .
v_gene: TRBV9
CDR3nt: TGTGCCAGCAGCGTAGACGGGGGGGCCCTGGATGAGCAGTTCTTC
CDR3aa: CASSVDGGALDEQFF

d_gene: .
j_gene: TRBJ1-1
abundance: .
v_gene: TRBV9
CDR3nt: TGTGCCAGCAGCGTAAATGGGGGGGGGGACACTGAAGCTTTCTTT
CDR3aa: CASSVNGGGDTEAFF

d_gene: .
j_gene: TRBJ2-5
abundance: .
v_gene: TRBV7-9
CDR3nt: TGTGCCAGCAGCCTAGGAACACTCTCGATAGAGACCCAGTACTTC
CDR3aa: CASSLGTLSIETQYF

d_gene: .
j_gene: TRBJ2-7
abundance: many
v_gene: TRBV3-1
CDR3nt: TGTGCCAGCAGCCAAGGGCAGGGCCCTAGGTACGAGCAGTACTTC
CDR3aa: CASSQGQGPRYEQYF

d_gene: .
j_gene: TRBJ1-1
abundance: .
v_gene: TRBV5-1
CDR3nt: TGCGCCAGCAGCTTTGATCGCACTGAAGCTTTCTTT
CDR3aa: CASSFDRTEAFF

d_gene: TRBD2
j_gene: TRBJ2-7
abundance: .
v_gene: TRBV20-1
CDR3nt: TGCAGTGTGGCACCGGGACTAGCGGGGGGGCCAAACGAGCAGTACTTC
CDR3aa: CSVAPGLAGGPNEQYF

d_gene: TRBD2
j_gene: TRBJ2-5
abundance: few
v_gene: TRBV27
CDR3nt: TGTGCCAGTACCACCGGGACTAGGGAGACCCAGTACTTC
CDR3aa: CASTTGTRETQYF

d_gene: .
j_gene: TRBJ2-7
abundance: few
v_gene: TRBV25-1
CDR3nt: TGTGCCATCCCCCGGGGGCCCTACGAGCAGTACTTC
CDR3aa: CAIPRGPYEQYF

d_gene: .
j_gene: TRBJ2-3
abundance: few
v_gene: TRBV20-1
CDR3nt: TGCAGTGCTAGAGATGGGACTGGTCTAGATACGCAGTATTTT
CDR3aa: CSARDGTGLDTQYF

d_gene: .
j_gene: TRBJ2-3
abundance: .
v_gene: TRBV3-1
CDR3nt: TGTGCCAGCAGCCCTTGGGGAGACGCTAGCACAGATACGCAGTATTTT
CDR3aa: CASSPWGDASTDTQYF

d_gene: .
j_gene: TRBJ1-6
abundance: .
v_gene: TRBV21-1
CDR3nt: TGTGCCAGCAGCAAGGACCGTCCTGGATCCTATAATTCACCCCTCCACTTT
CDR3aa: CASSKDRPGSYNSPLHF

d_gene: .
j_gene: TRBJ2-3
abundance: .
v_gene: TRBV2
CDR3nt: TGTGCCAGCAGTGAAGACCCAGATACGCAGTATTTT
CDR3aa: CASSEDPDTQYF

d_gene: TRBD2
j_gene: TRBJ2-5
abundance: few
v_gene: TRBV7-9
CDR3nt: TGTGCCAGCAGCTCCAGGGGCGGCCTAGCGGGGGCCCACCAAGAGACCCAGTACTTC
CDR3aa: CASSSRGGLAGAHQETQYF

d_gene: .
j_gene: TRBJ1-2
abundance: .
v_gene: TRBV12-3/TRBV12-4
CDR3nt: TGTGCCAGCAGTCTCCGGCCTCCAGTGGGCTACACCTTC
CDR3aa: CASSLRPPVGYTF

d_gene: .
j_gene: TRBJ2-1
abundance: .
v_gene: TRBV4-2
CDR3nt: TGTGCCAGCAGCCAAGATCGCCATGAGCAGTTCTTC
CDR3aa: CASSQDRHEQFF

d_gene: .
j_gene: TRBJ1-2
abundance: .
v_gene: TRBV28
CDR3nt: TGTGCCAGCAGTCCTATTGGCAGGTGTGGCTACACCTTC
CDR3aa: CASSPIGRCGYTF

d_gene: TRBD1
j_gene: TRBJ2-1
abundance: few
v_gene: TRBV20-1
CDR3nt: TGCAGTCCCCGTGCCGGGACAGGGGGTGGCTATGAGCAGTTCTTC
CDR3aa: CSPRAGTGGGYEQFF

d_gene: .
j_gene: TRBJ1-2
abundance: few
v_gene: TRBV7-2
CDR3nt: TGTGCCAGCAGCTCCCCCGATGCAATTAACTATGGCTACACCTTC
CDR3aa: CASSSPDAINYGYTF

d_gene: .
j_gene: TRBJ2-1
abundance: few
v_gene: TRBV20-1
CDR3nt: TGCAGTGCAGGGCCCGGGGCAAATAACAATGAGCAGTTCTTC
CDR3aa: CSAGPGANNNEQFF

d_gene: .
j_gene: TRBJ1-2
abundance: few
v_gene: TRBV20-1
CDR3nt: TGCAGTGCTAGAGATGGGAGACGGGGCCTCGGGGGCTACACCTTC
CDR3aa: CSARDGRRGLGGYTF

d_gene: .
j_gene: TRBJ2-2
abundance: .
v_gene: TRBV20-1
CDR3nt: TGCAGTGCTAGACCGAACACCGGGGAGCTGTTTTTT
CDR3aa: CSARPNTGELFF

d_gene: TRBD2
j_gene: TRBJ2-1
abundance: few
v_gene: TRBV4-1
CDR3nt: TGCGCCAGCAGCCAAGAACGCGGGGGGGCCTACAATGAGCAGTTCTTC
CDR3aa: CASSQERGGAYNEQFF

d_gene: .
j_gene: TRBJ2-5
abundance: few
v_gene: TRBV3-1
CDR3nt: TGTGCCAGCAGCCAAGATCTCAGGGGGGGGGAGACCCAGTACTTC
CDR3aa: CASSQDLRGGETQYF

d_gene: .
j_gene: TRBJ2-7
abundance: once
v_gene: TRBV7-2
CDR3nt: TGTGCCAGCAGCAAGTACGGACAGTACGAGCAGTACTTC
CDR3aa: CASSKYGQYEQYF

d_gene: TRBD2
j_gene: TRBJ2-1
abundance: .
v_gene: TRBV7-9
CDR3nt: TGTGCCAGCAGCTACCTGCCTGGACTAGCGGGAGGAGGAAATGAGCAGTTCTTC
CDR3aa: CASSYLPGLAGGGNEQFF

d_gene: .
j_gene: TRBJ2-5
abundance: .
v_gene: TRBV5-1
CDR3nt: TGCGCCAGCAGCTTGGCCCAAGGGTACCAAGAGACCCAGTACTTC
CDR3aa: CASSLAQGYQETQYF

d_gene: .
j_gene: TRBJ2-5
abundance: .
v_gene: TRBV21-1
CDR3nt: TGTGCCAGCAGCGCATCCCTAGGGGAGGCCCAGTACTTC
CDR3aa: CASSASLGEAQYF

d_gene: TRBD1
j_gene: TRBJ2-5
abundance: .
v_gene: TRBV5-1
CDR3nt: TGCGCCAGCAGCCTACAGGGGAACGGGGAGACCCAGTACTTC
CDR3aa: CASSLQGNGETQYF

d_gene: .
j_gene: TRBJ2-7
abundance: .
v_gene: TRBV29-1
CDR3nt: TGCAGCGTCCTTGGGGACGGAACCTACGAGCAGTACTTC
CDR3aa: CSVLGDGTYEQYF

d_gene: .
j_gene: TRBJ1-2
abundance: .
v_gene: TRBV5-1
CDR3nt: TGCGCCAGCAGCCCCTCCCAAAGTAGTGACTATGGCTACACCTTC
CDR3aa: CASSPSQSSDYGYTF

d_gene: TRBD2
j_gene: TRBJ2-1
abundance: .
v_gene: TRBV4-1
CDR3nt: TGCGCCAGCAGCCCCCAGACTAGCGGAGCTTACAATGAGCAGTTCTTC
CDR3aa: CASSPQTSGAYNEQFF

d_gene: .
j_gene: TRBJ2-6
abundance: few
v_gene: TRBV10-3
CDR3nt: TGTGCCATCAGTGCGTCTTCTGGGGCCAACGTCCTGACTTTC
CDR3aa: CAISASSGANVLTF

d_gene: .
j_gene: TRBJ1-2
abundance: .
v_gene: TRBV11-2
CDR3nt: TGTGCCAGCAGCTTTGAGGGCAGGGGACTCTATGGCTACACCTTC
CDR3aa: CASSFEGRGLYGYTF

d_gene: .
j_gene: TRBJ1-4
abundance: .
v_gene: TRBV10-2
CDR3nt: TGCGCCAGCAGCGAGTCCGGGGGAGAAAAACTGTTTTTT
CDR3aa: CASSESGGEKLFF

d_gene: TRBD2
j_gene: TRBJ2-7
abundance: .
v_gene: TRBV7-9
CDR3nt: TGTGCCAGCAGCTTAGCGCTTCTTGCCGGACTAGCGGGGCCCTACGAGCAGTACTTC
CDR3aa: CASSLALLAGLAGPYEQYF

d_gene: TRBD1
j_gene: TRBJ2-3
abundance: .
v_gene: TRBV2
CDR3nt: TGTGCCAGCAGTGCGCAGGGGGCTTTGGGAGATACGCAGTATTTT
CDR3aa: CASSAQGALGDTQYF

d_gene: TRBD2
j_gene: TRBJ2-1
abundance: once
v_gene: TRBV7-9
CDR3nt: TGTGCCAGCAGCTTCGGCGGCGGGGGATCGGACAATGAGCAGTTCTTC
CDR3aa: CASSFGGGGSDNEQFF

d_gene: .
j_gene: TRBJ2-3
abundance: .
v_gene: TRBV12-3/TRBV12-4
CDR3nt: TGTGCCATCCATGGTGGGGGGGCCGGAGATGCGCAGTATTTT
CDR3aa: CAIHGGGAGDAQYF

d_gene: .
j_gene: TRBJ1-3
abundance: .
v_gene: TRBV10-3
CDR3nt: TGTGCCATCAGAGGGGACCGCTCTGGAAACACCATATATTTT
CDR3aa: CAIRGDRSGNTIYF

d_gene: TRBD2
j_gene: TRBJ2-1
abundance: .
v_gene: TRBV3-1
CDR3nt: TGTGCCAGCAGCCAAGCCGGGGGGATAACGGATGAGCAGTTCTTC
CDR3aa: CASSQAGGITDEQFF

d_gene: .
j_gene: TRBJ1-4
abundance: .
v_gene: TRBV10-1
CDR3nt: TGCGCCAGCAGTGAGTCCAGGTCCGGGGGAGGAAAACTGTTTTTT
CDR3aa: CASSESRSGGGKLFF

d_gene: .
j_gene: TRBJ2-5
abundance: few
v_gene: TRBV25-1
CDR3nt: TGTGCCAGCAGTGATCCCGGAGGTCGAGAGACCCAGTACTTC
CDR3aa: CASSDPGGRETQYF

d_gene: TRBD1
j_gene: TRBJ2-7
abundance: once
v_gene: TRBV27
CDR3nt: TGTGCCAGCAGCCACTCCCGGGACAGGGGCAACGAGCAGTACTTC
CDR3aa: CASSHSRDRGNEQYF

d_gene: TRBD2
j_gene: TRBJ2-6
abundance: many
v_gene: TRBV13
CDR3nt: TGTGCCAGCAGCTCCCCCTCTCGACTAGCGGTCGGGTCTGGGGCCAACGTCCTGACTTTC
CDR3aa: CASSSPSRLAVGSGANVLTF

d_gene: .
j_gene: TRBJ2-3
abundance: .
v_gene: TRBV11-2
CDR3nt: TGTGCCAGCAGCTCGCGATCGGGTGGCGGAAATACGCAGTATTTT
CDR3aa: CASSSRSGGGNTQYF

d_gene: TRBD1
j_gene: TRBJ2-1
abundance: few
v_gene: TRBV29-1
CDR3nt: TGCAGCGTCAAAAGACAGGGGGCCGTTAATGAGCAGTTCTTC
CDR3aa: CSVKRQGAVNEQFF